The 24 T cell receptor beta chains presented below share a single source sample, sequenced in a study of blood T cell repertoires in COVID-19. Assay: immunoSEQ multiplex PCR; the TCRdb copy retains only in-frame clones and omits some. The table includes fewer than 350,000 clones, approximately 91% detected once. Sequencing was carried out using PBMCs or T cells enriched from blood (not recorded which). The source is a woman aged 40-49 years who had recovered from COVID-19.

This chain links TRBV18 with TRBJ1-2; D may be TRBD1 (6 bases). The CDR3 runs to 13 residues. Germline V gene lookup returns CDR1 KGHSH and CDR2 LQKENI. V was clipped by 9 bases and J by 1 base, with 12 bases between them. This chain's CDR3 is CASRTEGNYGYTF. The DNA of the CDR3 is TGTGCCAGTCGGACAGAGGGTAACTATGGCTACACCTTC.

This sequence joins TRBV5-8 and TRBJ1-5; a possible D gene is TRBD1 (5 bases). The CDR3 length is 18 residues. V was shortened by 1 base and J by 0 bases, with 17 bases between the two germline ends. Germline loops: CDR1 SGHTS, CDR2 YDEGEE. CDR3 protein: CASSLSRGGSYSNQPQHF. In DNA form, the CDR3 reads TGTGCCAGCAGCTTGTCACGCGGGGGATCATATAGCAATCAGCCCCAGCATTTT.

The J gene is TRBJ2-5, the V gene TRBV6-5; D is perhaps TRBD1 (5 bases). The germline CDR1 and CDR2 sequences are MNHEY and SVGAGI. This CDR3 is built from 13 residues. Trimming took off 5 bases at V and 2 bases at J, with 9 bases between the two ends. CDR3: CASSKPGQETQYF. The CDR3, as DNA: TGTGCCAGCAGTAAGCCAGGGCAAGAGACCCAGTACTTC.

The gene calls are TRBV19 and TRBJ2-7; a weak D match, TRBD2 (5 bases). Per germline, CDR1 LNHDA and CDR2 SQIVND (reference sequence). CDR3 length: 13 amino acids. The V gene lost 9 bases and the J gene lost 0 bases, with 12 bases spanning the gap. Here the CDR3 DNA reads TGTGCCAGCCCTAGCCATCCCTCCTACGAGCAGTACTTC. Translated, it gives CASPSHPSYEQYF.

The V gene is TRBV6-6, the J gene TRBJ2-1; 9 bases match TRBD2. V gave up 5 bases and J gave up 3 bases; unmatched junction bases: 14. Germline V gene sequence: CDR1 MNHNY, CDR2 SVGAGI (reference sequence). CDR3 size: 18 residues. The CDR3 bases are TGTGCCAGCAGTCCCCTTACCGGGCGGGAGGGCCACTACAATGAGCAGTTCTTC. It encodes CASSPLTGREGHYNEQFF.

This clone is a singleton in its sample. The J gene is TRBJ1-1, the V gene TRBV27; D uncertain. This CDR3 region has 15 residues. The V and J ends lost 3 bases and 5 bases respectively, with 16 bases between them. The germline CDR1 and CDR2 sequences are MNHEY and SMNVEV (reference sequence). For the CDR3, the DNA is TGTGCCAGCAGTTTTCTCGGGGAAGAAGGAACTGAAGCTTTCTTT. Protein product: CASSFLGEEGTEAFF.

The rearrangement links TRBV7-3 to TRBJ2-2; 10 nucleotides line up with TRBD2. The V gene end was trimmed by 5 bases and the J gene end by 4 bases; junction bases not matched to a gene: 1. The CDR3 contains 14 residues. Looked up from germline, CDR1 is SGHTA and CDR2 is FQGTGA. The chain's CDR3 is CASSRTSGTGELFF. The CDR3 bases are TGTGCCAGCAGCCGGACTAGCGGCACCGGGGAGCTGTTTTTT.

This chain links TRBV7-9 with TRBJ1-6, with D possibly matching TRBD1 (5 bases). Trimming pared 5 bases from V and 9 bases from J, leaving 14 bases between. This CDR3 spans 14 amino acids. The germline V gene has CDR1 SEHNR and CDR2 FQNEAQ (reference sequence). The CDR3 loop reads CASSREGGGSPLHF. The CDR3 nucleotides read TGTGCCAGCAGCCGGGAGGGTGGGGGTTCACCCCTCCACTTT.

DNA for the CDR3: TGTGCCAGCAGTCCACCCCCGGGACAGGGTCAGCCCCAGCATTTT. Translation: CASSPPPGQGQPQHF. V gene TRBV27 combines with J gene TRBJ1-5, with TRBD1 matching over 9 bases. The CDR3 has 15 amino acids. J was trimmed by 6 bases and V by 5 bases; bases with no gene match: 8. Germline assignment: CDR1 MNHEY and CDR2 SMNVEV (reference sequence).

This clone was observed once. The genes are TRBV16 and TRBJ1-5; 8 bases align to TRBD1. The CDR3 loop spans 16 amino acids. The V gene end was trimmed by 2 bases and the J gene end by 0 bases; junction bases not matched to a gene: 3. In germline, CDR1 is KGHSY, CDR2 FQNENV. The CDR3 DNA follows: TGTGCCAGCAGCCAAGGACAGGGTAATAGCAATCAGCCCCAGCATTTT. Encoded protein: CASSQGQGNSNQPQHF.

This clone has only a few counts. This rearrangement joins TRBV19 to TRBJ1-2; maybe TRBD1 (6 bases). Between the trimmed V and J ends, which lost 3 bases and 8 bases, there was a span of 19 bases. Germline CDR1 is LNHDA and CDR2 is SQIVND (reference sequence). CDR3 length: 15 amino acids. The CDR3 sequence: CASSILGQGRGGYTF. CDR3 sequence (DNA): TGTGCCAGTAGTATCCTGGGGCAGGGGCGTGGCGGCTACACCTTC.

The chain uses TRBV18 and TRBJ2-3; no definite D call. Germline CDR1 and CDR2: KGHSH and LQKENI. The CDR3 is 15 residues long. V lost 6 bases to trimming and J lost 6 bases, with 19 bases between them. This CDR3 reads CASSPILTVQDTQYF. DNA for the CDR3: TGTGCCAGCTCCCCTATCCTGACTGTGCAGGATACGCAGTATTTT.

The genes are TRBV30 and TRBJ1-1; D gene unclear. The CDR3 extends over 14 amino acids. The V gene's germline CDR1 is GTSNPN and CDR2 SVGIG (reference sequence). The V gene lost 1 base and the J gene lost 0 bases, with 9 bases spanning the gap. The CDR3 nucleotides read TGTGCCTGGAGTGCCAACAGCCTGAACACTGAAGCTTTCTTT. This gives the protein CAWSANSLNTEAFF. Full variable domain (missing parts from reference TRBV30 and TRBJ1-1): SQTIHQWPATLVQPVGSPLSLECTVEGTSNPNLYWYRQAAGRGLQLLFYSVGIGQISSEVPQNLSASRPQDRQFILSSKKLLLSDSGFYLCAWSANSLNTEAFFGQGTRLTVV.

This chain uses TRBV19 with TRBJ2-1; possible D gene TRBD2, 6 bases. Per germline, CDR1 LNHDA and CDR2 SQIVND (reference sequence). The CDR3 is 14 residues long. V was pared by 10 bases and J by 1 base, with 14 bases between. CDR3 sequence reads: CATAMGLSYNEQFF. As DNA, the CDR3 is TGTGCCACCGCCATGGGACTTTCCTACAATGAGCAGTTCTTC.

This chain uses TRBV5-6 with TRBJ1-2; no clear D. Germline assignment: CDR1 SGHDT and CDR2 YYEEEE. The CDR3 runs to 15 residues. V was pared by 3 bases and J by 4 bases, with 16 bases between. The CDR3, as DNA: TGTGCCAGCAGCTCCCTCACCGGGAACAGCTATGGCTACACCTTC. It codes for CASSSLTGNSYGYTF.

The chain has TRBV29-1 and TRBJ1-2; tentatively, D is TRBD1 (6 bases). This CDR3 has 13 amino acids. V was cut by 2 bases and J by 4 bases, with 11 bases left in between. Germline V CDR1 and CDR2: SQVTM, ANQGSEA. As DNA, the CDR3 is TGCAGCGTTGAACAGGGGTTGAGCTATGGCTACACCTTC. Translating it yields CSVEQGLSYGYTF.

V gene TRBV19 combines with J gene TRBJ2-7, with TRBD1 as a possible D gene (6 bases). The CDR3 totals 13 residues. V was pared by 4 bases and J by 3 bases, with 10 bases between. Per the germline V gene, CDR1 is LNHDA and CDR2 is SQIVND (reference sequence). The CDR3 DNA is TGTGCCAGTAGTACACAGGGCGACTACGAGCAGTACTTC. Its protein product is CASSTQGDYEQYF.

The rearrangement links TRBV7-9 to TRBJ2-1, with 8 bases fitting TRBD2. The V gene's germline CDR1 is SEHNR and CDR2 FQNEAQ (reference sequence). The CDR3 covers 18 residues. The V gene end was trimmed by 5 bases and the J gene end by 1 base; junction bases not matched to a gene: 13. This chain's CDR3 is CASSRPAGGRLSYNEQFF. In DNA form, the CDR3 reads TGTGCCAGCAGCCGCCCAGCCGGCGGGAGGTTGTCCTACAATGAGCAGTTCTTC.

The V gene is TRBV5-1, the J gene TRBJ1-1; possibly TRBD1 for D (6 bases). From germline, CDR1 is SGHRS and CDR2 YFSETQ. The CDR3 has 14 amino acids. The V end was cut by 3 bases, the J end by 3 bases, with 12 bases between. CDR3 nucleotides: TGCGCCAGCAGCTCCCAGGGGAAGGACACTGAAGCTTTCTTT. It specifies CASSSQGKDTEAFF. The whole variable domain, filled in from reference TRBV5-1 and TRBJ1-1, reads KAGVTQTPRYLIKTRGQQVTLSCSPISGHRSVSWYQQTPGQGLQFLFEYFSETQRNKGNFPGRFSGRQFSNSRSEMNVSTLELGDSALYLCASSSQGKDTEAFFGQGTRLTVV.

The chain joins TRBV12-3 or TRBV12-4 to TRBJ1-1, with a weak D call TRBD1 (6 bases). Deletions cut 4 bases from V and 7 bases from J, with 13 bases between. CDR3 length: 13 amino acids. As DNA, the CDR3 is TGTGCCAGCAGTTCTCAGGGGATGGGTGAAGCTTTCTTT. This gives the protein CASSSQGMGEAFF.

The chain links TRBV29-1 to TRBJ1-2; D ambiguous. The ends were cut back, 1 base at V and 4 bases at J, with 13 bases in the middle. CDR1 and CDR2 (germline): SQVTM, ANQGSEA. This CDR3 is 14 amino acids long. The CDR3 protein is CSVEGDSGIYGYTF. In DNA, the CDR3 is TGCAGCGTTGAAGGGGATTCGGGGATCTATGGCTACACCTTC.

This clone was detected once. This CDR3 is missing its conserved last phenylalanine or tryptophan, likely due to a read error. No DNA is shown, since the ends of the CDR3 on it are uncertain; the CDR3 is the one TCRdb lists. CDR3: CATSPQSSV. The rearrangement links TRBV24-1 to TRBJ1-2. The CDR3 length is 9 residues, termini included. Germline lookup yields CDR1 KGHDR and CDR2 SFDVKD.

Notes on this clone: This same CDR3 is encoded by further DNA sequences in the sample. The chain recombines TRBV6-4 with TRBJ2-3, with D tentatively TRBD2 (5 bases). Between the trimmed V and J ends, which lost 0 bases and 1 base, there was a span of 8 bases. The CDR3 extends over 15 amino acids. The germline CDR1 and CDR2 sequences are MRHNA and SNTAGT. Here the CDR3 reads CASSDSSGGTDTQYF. DNA of the CDR3: TGTGCCAGCAGTGACTCGAGCGGAGGCACAGATACGCAGTATTTT.

The chain joins TRBV2 to TRBJ1-2; 8 bases are a match to TRBD1. The CDR3 runs 13 residues. Germline trimming cut 7 bases from V and 2 bases from J; bases unmatched to any gene: 3. Germline V gene data show CDR1 as SNHLY and CDR2 as FYNNEI. CDR3 loop: CASKRQGNYGYTF. The CDR3 DNA sequence: TGTGCCAGCAAAAGACAGGGGAACTATGGCTACACCTTC.